These T cell receptor beta chains were read from a single sample in a study of cytomegalovirus exposure and HLA in healthy donors. The method was immunoSEQ multiplex PCR; TCRdb's version includes in-frame clones alone and lacks a portion of them. The repertoire holds under 200,000 clones, with roughly two thirds as singletons. The sequencing input was PBMCs. These TCRs come from a young woman in good health and CMV-seropositive. Each CDR3 is given with its conserved first and last residue. A D gene is named only where the DNA matches it firmly. Not every row has a clone size; where given, it reads once, few, many or a size class.

D gene	clone size	CDR3 length	J gene	V gene	CDR3 DNA	CDR3 protein
.	.	14	TRBJ1-5	TRBV5-6	TGTGCCAGCAGCTTGGAAGGGGGAGATCAGCCCCAGCATTTT	CASSLEGGDQPQHF
.	few	13	TRBJ1-1	TRBV6-5	TGTGCCAGCAGTTTGACAGGGAACACTGAAGCTTTCTTT	CASSLTGNTEAFF
TRBD1	.	14	TRBJ1-2	TRBV30	TGTGCCTGGAGGACCCCTACAGGGGGAGATGGCTACACCTTC	CAWRTPTGGDGYTF
TRBD1	.	14	TRBJ1-5	TRBV4-3	TGCGCCAGCAGTCCACGGGACAGCGATCAGCCCCAGCATTTT	CASSPRDSDQPQHF
.	.	15	TRBJ1-3	TRBV2	TGTGCCAGCAGTTTAGACAGACTCTCTGGAAACACCATATATTTT	CASSLDRLSGNTIYF
.	.	14	TRBJ1-2	TRBV28	TGTGCCAGCAGTTTTACGGCAGGGAGGGATGGCTACACCTTC	CASSFTAGRDGYTF
.	.	14	TRBJ1-5	TRBV5-1	TGCGCCAGCAGCTTGGTAGGGAGGATTCAGCCCCAGCATTTT	CASSLVGRIQPQHF
TRBD1	once	15	TRBJ1-5	TRBV2	TGTGCCAGCAGCGCTAGGACAGGAGGCGGTCAGCCCCAGCATTTT	CASSARTGGGQPQHF
TRBD2	few	16	TRBJ2-5	TRBV4-1	TGCGCCAGCAGCCGTCTCGGGACTAGCGGGTTCGAGACCCAGTACTTC	CASSRLGTSGFETQYF
TRBD2	.	19	TRBJ2-7	TRBV27	TGTGCCAGCAGTCCCATAGCTCTCATTAATGCGGGAGAGTCCTACGAGCAGTACTTC	CASSPIALINAGESYEQYF
.	.	18	TRBJ2-7	TRBV27	TGTGCCAGCAGTTCCACCATCCACAGGTATACGAGCTCCTACGAGCAGTACTTC	CASSSTIHRYTSSYEQYF
TRBD1	once	15	TRBJ2-2	TRBV18	TGTGCCAGCTCACCGGGACAGGGGATCACCGGGGAGCTGTTTTTT	CASSPGQGITGELFF
TRBD1	.	15	TRBJ1-4	TRBV18	TGTGCCAGCTCACCGCAGACAGGGAAGAATGAAAAACTGTTTTTT	CASSPQTGKNEKLFF
TRBD2	.	16	TRBJ2-1	TRBV15	TGTGCCACCAGCAGGGAACTGAACGGGGGGTACAATGAGCAGTTCTTC	CATSRELNGGYNEQFF
TRBD1	few	14	TRBJ2-7	TRBV18	TGTGCCAGCTCGCCTCCGGGACAGTCCTACGAGCAGTACTTC	CASSPPGQSYEQYF
TRBD1	.	16	TRBJ2-7	TRBV6-5	TGTGCCAGCAGTTTTGTAACGGGACAGAGCTCCTACGAGCAGTACTTC	CASSFVTGQSSYEQYF
.	few	13	TRBJ2-7	TRBV9	TGTGCCAGCAGCGTAGCTGAGGGCTACGAGCAGTACTTC	CASSVAEGYEQYF
TRBD1	.	18	TRBJ1-5	TRBV7-7	TGTGCTAGCAGCTTCAGCGGACGGGACAGGGAGACGGGTCAGCCCCAGCATTTT	CASSFSGRDRETGQPQHF
.	.	17	TRBJ1-1	TRBV5-1	TGCGCCAGCAGCCTGTCCCAGGGGTCGATTGTTAGGACTGAAGCTTTCTTT	CASSLSQGSIVRTEAFF
TRBD1	few	16	TRBJ2-1	TRBV27	TGTGCCGGCATGGGACAGTCAGGGCCCGCCTACAATGAGCAGTTCTTC	CAGMGQSGPAYNEQFF
.	.	12	TRBJ2-2	TRBV19	TGTGCTTGGACAGCTGACACCGGGGAGCTGTTTTTT	CAWTADTGELFF
.	.	14	TRBJ2-3	TRBV6-4	TGTGCCAGCAGTAAGGCAGGGGTTGCAGATACGCAGTATTTT	CASSKAGVADTQYF
.	.	16	TRBJ1-6	TRBV27	TGTGCCAGCTCGACACAGGGTCCGCTGATAAATTCACCCCTCCACTTT	CASSTQGPLINSPLHF
TRBD1	.	15	TRBJ1-1	TRBV30	TGTGCCTGGAGTGTGGGACAGGGACGAGACACTGAAGCTTTCTTT	CAWSVGQGRDTEAFF
.	.	15	TRBJ2-3	TRBV5-4	TGTGCCAGCATTCGGGACGGGGGAAGCACAGATACGCAGTATTTT	CASIRDGGSTDTQYF
TRBD2	.	14	TRBJ2-1	TRBV13	TGTGCCAGCAGCTTAGAGCGGGGGGACAATGAGCAGTTCTTC	CASSLERGDNEQFF
.	.	12	TRBJ1-6	TRBV9	TGTGCCAGCAGCGGAGGGAATTCACCCCTCCACTTT	CASSGGNSPLHF
TRBD1	few	13	TRBJ2-7	TRBV25-1	TGTGCCAGCAGTGTAGGACAGGGAGACGAGCAGTACTTC	CASSVGQGDEQYF
TRBD1	.	13	TRBJ2-7	TRBV27	TGTGCCAGCAGCCGGACAGGCCGTTACGAGCAGTACTTC	CASSRTGRYEQYF
.	.	14	TRBJ1-2	TRBV28	TGTGCCAGCAGTTTATTCAGGGGTGACTATGGCTACACCTTC	CASSLFRGDYGYTF
.	.	13	TRBJ1-1	TRBV5-4	TGTGCCAGCTGGGGACAAATGAACACTGAAGCTTTCTTT	CASWGQMNTEAFF
TRBD2	.	16	TRBJ2-3	TRBV19	TGTGCCAGTAGTAGCCCCAGCGGGAGGGACACAGATACGCAGTATTTT	CASSSPSGRDTDTQYF
.	.	20	TRBJ1-4	TRBV28	TGTGCCAGCAGTTTTCCTCTTCTTGACCGCGACACCCAAGGTGGAGAAAAACTGTTTTTT	CASSFPLLDRDTQGGEKLFF
TRBD2	.	16	TRBJ2-1	TRBV14	TGTGCCAGCAGCCGACTAGCGGCCCATCCTTACAATGAGCAGTTCTTC	CASSRLAAHPYNEQFF
.	.	14	TRBJ2-3	TRBV7-9	TGTGCCAGCAGCTTGGGACATCTAACAGATACGCAGTATTTT	CASSLGHLTDTQYF
.	.	14	TRBJ2-5	TRBV9	TGTGCCAGCAGCGTAGTTCCAGGGAGGGAGACCCAGTACTTC	CASSVVPGRETQYF
.	.	14	TRBJ2-2	TRBV28	TGTGCCAGCAGTTTGGACAGTTCCACCGGGGAGCTGTTTTTT	CASSLDSSTGELFF
.	.	13	TRBJ1-1	TRBV29-1	TGCAGCGTTGTTTGGAGACAGTGGCCTGAAGCTTTCTTT	CSVVWRQWPEAFF
.	.	14	TRBJ1-2	TRBV30	TGTGCCTGGAGCCACGGACAGACCTACTATGGCTACACCTTC	CAWSHGQTYYGYTF
TRBD1	.	15	TRBJ1-1	TRBV7-2	TGTGCCAGCAGCTTAGCGGACAGGCTAAACACTGAAGCTTTCTTT	CASSLADRLNTEAFF
.	.	15	TRBJ1-3	TRBV7-9	TGTGCCAGCAGCTTAGCAGCAGGGGCTGGAAACACCATATATTTT	CASSLAAGAGNTIYF
TRBD2	.	14	TRBJ2-7	TRBV5-1	TGCGCCACCAGGCTAGCGGGAGATATATACGAGCAGTACTTC	CATRLAGDIYEQYF
.	.	14	TRBJ2-3	TRBV29-1	TGCAGTACGGGGTTCCCTAGGGGCACAGATACGCAGTATTTT	CSTGFPRGTDTQYF
.	.	13	TRBJ1-1	TRBV7-8	TGTGCCAGCAGCTTTCTAGACAACACTGAAGCTTTCTTT	CASSFLDNTEAFF
.	.	14	TRBJ1-6	TRBV27	TGTGCCAGCAGACGGGGGGGTCGAGGATCACCCCTCCACTTT	CASRRGGRGSPLHF
.	few	15	TRBJ2-5	TRBV7-8	TGTGCCAGCAGCTTACATCACCCGGGGTCGGAGACCCAGTACTTC	CASSLHHPGSETQYF
.	.	12	TRBJ2-5	TRBV29-1	TGCAGCGTTTTTTATAACAGCCTGGGCCAGTACTTC	CSVFYNSLGQYF
TRBD2	.	16	TRBJ2-1	TRBV27	TGTGCCAGCAGTTCAAAAAGGACTAGCGGATACAATGAGCAGTTCTTC	CASSSKRTSGYNEQFF
.	.	13	TRBJ1-5	TRBV30	TGTGCCTGGAGTGCCCGGGGCAATCAGCCCCAGCATTTT	CAWSARGNQPQHF
.	.	18	TRBJ2-3	TRBV7-9	TGTGCCAGCAGCTTAGGCCAGGGATTTGGGATTCGCACAGATACGCAGTATTTT	CASSLGQGFGIRTDTQYF
TRBD1	once	15	TRBJ1-1	TRBV9	TGTGCCAGCAGCGGACGACAGGGAGCACGGACTGAAGCTTTCTTT	CASSGRQGARTEAFF
TRBD2	.	14	TRBJ2-7	TRBV28	TGTGCCAGCGTCTTAGCGGGAGGCACCTACGAGCAGTACTTC	CASVLAGGTYEQYF
.	few	14	TRBJ2-7	TRBV7-2	TGTGCCAGCACCCAACCCGGGGGACCCTACGAGCAGTACTTC	CASTQPGGPYEQYF
.	few	16	TRBJ1-1	TRBV5-1	TGCGCCAGCAGCACCCGCGGAGGGGTGGACGACACTGAAGCTTTCTTT	CASSTRGGVDDTEAFF
.	.	14	TRBJ1-2	TRBV27	TGTGCCAGCAGTTTGAATTCAGGCCCACATGGCTACACCTTC	CASSLNSGPHGYTF
.	.	14	TRBJ2-5	TRBV7-9	TGTGCCAGCATCCCCGGGGTTGAGGGAGAGACCCAGTACTTC	CASIPGVEGETQYF
TRBD2	.	16	TRBJ2-3	TRBV5-1	TGCGCCAGCAGCCCAACCGGACTAGCGGGCACAGATACGCAGTATTTT	CASSPTGLAGTDTQYF